A selection of T cell receptor beta chains follows, all from one sample in a study of identifying expanded T cells in peripheral blood. Sequencing used immunoSEQ multiplex PCR; TCRdb keeps in-frame clones, though not all of them. Seen here are more than 45,000 clones, around 90% observed once, and the top ten hold about 3.7%. Sequenced sample: blood. These receptors originate from a person aged 18 to 75 in good health. Both conserved end residues are part of each CDR3. The D gene is left open where the match is weak. Clone size is not always given. Where it is, it says once, few, many or a class for expanded clones.

abundance: NA
j_gene: TRBJ2-7
d_gene: TRBD1
v_gene: TRBV5-5
CDR3aa: CASSTRTGAYEQYF
CDR3nt: TGTGCCAGCAGCACAAGGACAGGGGCCTACGAGCAGTACTTC

abundance: NA
j_gene: TRBJ1-1
d_gene: NA
v_gene: TRBV6-1
CDR3aa: CASSEPFGRAGTEAFF
CDR3nt: TGTGCCAGCAGTGAACCCTTTGGTAGGGCCGGAACTGAAGCTTTCTTT

abundance: NA
j_gene: TRBJ2-2
d_gene: TRBD1
v_gene: TRBV19
CDR3aa: CASSKGASSTGELFF
CDR3nt: TGTGCCAGTAGTAAGGGGGCTTCGAGCACCGGGGAGCTGTTTTTT

abundance: NA
j_gene: TRBJ1-4
d_gene: TRBD1
v_gene: TRBV2
CDR3aa: CASRARQGVEKLFF
CDR3nt: TGTGCCAGCAGGGCTCGACAGGGCGTGGAAAAACTGTTTTTT

abundance: NA
j_gene: TRBJ2-3
d_gene: NA
v_gene: TRBV27
CDR3aa: CASSFYGTDTQYF
CDR3nt: TGTGCCAGCAGTTTCTACGGCACAGATACGCAGTATTTT

abundance: NA
j_gene: TRBJ2-1
d_gene: TRBD2
v_gene: TRBV4-2
CDR3aa: CASSQDVASGRSNEQFF
CDR3nt: TGTGCCAGCAGCCAAGATGTAGCTAGCGGGAGAAGCAATGAGCAGTTCTTC

abundance: NA
j_gene: TRBJ2-1
d_gene: TRBD1
v_gene: TRBV5-4
CDR3aa: CASSSGTVYNEQFF
CDR3nt: TGTGCCAGCAGCTCAGGGACAGTATACAATGAGCAGTTCTTC

abundance: NA
j_gene: TRBJ2-7
d_gene: NA
v_gene: TRBV5-1
CDR3aa: CASSLVGRNIHNWEQYF
CDR3nt: TGCGCCAGCAGCTTGGTGGGGAGAAACATCCACAACTGGGAGCAGTACTTC

abundance: NA
j_gene: TRBJ2-6
d_gene: TRBD2
v_gene: TRBV6-6
CDR3aa: CASRSRGSSGANVLTF
CDR3nt: TGTGCCAGCAGATCCCGCGGGAGCTCTGGGGCCAACGTCCTGACTTTC

abundance: NA
j_gene: TRBJ2-1
d_gene: NA
v_gene: TRBV11-2
CDR3aa: CASSLGFYNEQFF
CDR3nt: TGTGCCAGCAGCTTGGGGTTTTACAATGAGCAGTTCTTC

abundance: NA
j_gene: TRBJ1-1
d_gene: NA
v_gene: TRBV18
CDR3aa: CASSPRPQQGNTEAFF
CDR3nt: TGTGCCAGCTCACCAAGACCGCAACAGGGAAACACTGAAGCTTTCTTT

abundance: NA
j_gene: TRBJ1-5
d_gene: NA
v_gene: TRBV19
CDR3aa: CASSIDRGSKPQHF
CDR3nt: TGTGCCAGTAGTATAGATCGGGGTTCGAAGCCCCAGCATTTT

abundance: NA
j_gene: TRBJ2-1
d_gene: TRBD2
v_gene: TRBV19
CDR3aa: CASSAVAGGVHNEQFF
CDR3nt: TGTGCCAGTAGTGCCGTAGCGGGAGGGGTCCACAATGAGCAGTTCTTC

abundance: NA
j_gene: TRBJ1-1
d_gene: TRBD1
v_gene: TRBV5-5
CDR3aa: CASSLNDRGGSAFF
CDR3nt: TGTGCCAGCAGCTTGAACGACAGGGGAGGATCGGCTTTCTTT

abundance: NA
j_gene: TRBJ2-1
d_gene: TRBD1
v_gene: TRBV6-5
CDR3aa: CASSYRRTGPEQFF
CDR3nt: TGTGCCAGCAGTTACAGGAGGACAGGCCCTGAGCAGTTCTTC

abundance: few
j_gene: TRBJ1-6
d_gene: TRBD1
v_gene: TRBV29-1
CDR3aa: CSARTGGNSPLHF
CDR3nt: TGCAGCGCCCGGACAGGGGGGAATTCACCCCTCCACTTT

abundance: NA
j_gene: TRBJ2-1
d_gene: NA
v_gene: TRBV10-2
CDR3aa: CASSESWAVRGNEQFF
CDR3nt: TGCGCCAGCAGTGAGTCGTGGGCAGTCCGGGGGAATGAGCAGTTCTTC

abundance: NA
j_gene: TRBJ1-1
d_gene: NA
v_gene: TRBV11-3
CDR3aa: CASSLVSQAEAFF
CDR3nt: TGTGCCAGCAGCTTAGTCAGCCAGGCTGAAGCTTTCTTT

abundance: NA
j_gene: TRBJ1-4
d_gene: NA
v_gene: TRBV19
CDR3aa: CASSIPQWRGRNEKLFF
CDR3nt: TGTGCCAGTAGTATACCGCAATGGCGGGGGAGGAATGAAAAACTGTTTTTT

abundance: NA
j_gene: TRBJ2-7
d_gene: NA
v_gene: TRBV6-1
CDR3aa: CASSWTASSYEQYF
CDR3nt: TGTGCCAGCAGTTGGACAGCGAGCTCCTACGAGCAGTACTTC

abundance: NA
j_gene: TRBJ2-3
d_gene: NA
v_gene: TRBV5-1
CDR3aa: CASSLGGATDTQYF
CDR3nt: TGCGCCAGCAGCTTGGGGGGAGCCACAGATACGCAGTATTTT

abundance: few
j_gene: TRBJ1-1
d_gene: NA
v_gene: TRBV27
CDR3aa: CASSLQGWTEAFF
CDR3nt: TGTGCCAGCAGTTTGCAGGGTTGGACTGAAGCTTTCTTT

abundance: NA
j_gene: TRBJ1-5
d_gene: NA
v_gene: TRBV28
CDR3aa: CASIKGYGNQPQHF
CDR3nt: TGTGCCAGCATAAAGGGGTATGGCAATCAGCCCCAGCATTTT

abundance: NA
j_gene: TRBJ2-7
d_gene: TRBD1
v_gene: TRBV19
CDR3aa: CASSPQTGGYEQYF
CDR3nt: TGTGCCAGTAGTCCACAGACAGGGGGCTACGAGCAGTACTTC

abundance: once
j_gene: TRBJ2-5
d_gene: TRBD1
v_gene: TRBV5-1
CDR3aa: CASSWTGGFQETQYF
CDR3nt: TGCGCCAGCAGCTGGACAGGGGGGTTCCAAGAGACCCAGTACTTC

abundance: NA
j_gene: TRBJ2-7
d_gene: NA
v_gene: TRBV6-6
CDR3aa: CASSPRRDIYEQYF
CDR3nt: TGTGCCAGCAGCCCCCGCCGGGACATCTACGAGCAGTACTTC

abundance: NA
j_gene: TRBJ2-1
d_gene: TRBD2
v_gene: TRBV7-2
CDR3aa: CASSPGGYNEQFF
CDR3nt: TGTGCCAGCAGCCCCGGGGGGTACAATGAGCAGTTCTTC

abundance: NA
j_gene: TRBJ2-3
d_gene: TRBD2
v_gene: TRBV28
CDR3aa: CASSLSLAGATDTQYF
CDR3nt: TGTGCCAGCAGTTTATCACTAGCGGGTGCCACAGATACGCAGTATTTT

abundance: once
j_gene: TRBJ2-2
d_gene: NA
v_gene: TRBV5-1
CDR3aa: CASSPTRAGNTGELFF
CDR3nt: TGCGCCAGCAGCCCGACTAGGGCCGGGAACACCGGGGAGCTGTTTTTT

abundance: NA
j_gene: TRBJ1-4
d_gene: NA
v_gene: TRBV7-2
CDR3aa: CASSLAGTTAMQKLFF
CDR3nt: TGTGCCAGCAGCTTAGCCGGGACAACCGCTATGCAAAAACTGTTTTTT

abundance: NA
j_gene: TRBJ1-2
d_gene: TRBD1
v_gene: TRBV2
CDR3aa: CASSEDRAKAGGYTF
CDR3nt: TGTGCCAGCAGTGAGGACAGGGCGAAGGCGGGAGGCTACACCTTC

abundance: NA
j_gene: TRBJ2-5
d_gene: NA
v_gene: TRBV5-1
CDR3aa: CASSPKFQETQYF
CDR3nt: TGCGCCAGCAGCCCCAAGTTTCAAGAGACCCAGTACTTC

abundance: NA
j_gene: TRBJ2-2
d_gene: NA
v_gene: TRBV27
CDR3aa: CASGRGHTTGELFF
CDR3nt: TGTGCCAGCGGGCGTGGCCACACCACCGGGGAGCTGTTTTTT

abundance: NA
j_gene: TRBJ2-7
d_gene: NA
v_gene: TRBV5-1
CDR3aa: CASSLALGTGYEQYF
CDR3nt: TGCGCCAGCAGCTTGGCCCTTGGGACCGGATACGAGCAGTACTTC

abundance: NA
j_gene: TRBJ1-6
d_gene: NA
v_gene: TRBV19
CDR3aa: CASSTGSLGNSPLHF
CDR3nt: TGTGCCAGTAGTACAGGCAGTTTGGGTAATTCACCCCTCCACTTT

abundance: NA
j_gene: TRBJ1-3
d_gene: NA
v_gene: TRBV9
CDR3aa: CASSAQGSSGNTIYF
CDR3nt: TGTGCCAGCAGCGCTCAGGGATCCTCTGGAAACACCATATATTTT

abundance: NA
j_gene: TRBJ2-2
d_gene: TRBD2
v_gene: TRBV7-6
CDR3aa: CASSLTSLAGGSNTGELFF
CDR3nt: TGTGCCAGCAGCTTAACTTCGCTAGCGGGAGGCTCGAACACCGGGGAGCTGTTTTTT

abundance: NA
j_gene: TRBJ2-7
d_gene: NA
v_gene: TRBV4-3
CDR3aa: CASSPHATFYEQYF
CDR3nt: TGCGCCAGCAGCCCCCACGCGACATTCTACGAGCAGTACTTC

abundance: NA
j_gene: TRBJ2-7
d_gene: TRBD1
v_gene: TRBV5-1
CDR3aa: CASRQGQGSFYEQYF
CDR3nt: TGCGCCAGCAGACAGGGACAGGGCAGTTTTTACGAGCAGTACTTC